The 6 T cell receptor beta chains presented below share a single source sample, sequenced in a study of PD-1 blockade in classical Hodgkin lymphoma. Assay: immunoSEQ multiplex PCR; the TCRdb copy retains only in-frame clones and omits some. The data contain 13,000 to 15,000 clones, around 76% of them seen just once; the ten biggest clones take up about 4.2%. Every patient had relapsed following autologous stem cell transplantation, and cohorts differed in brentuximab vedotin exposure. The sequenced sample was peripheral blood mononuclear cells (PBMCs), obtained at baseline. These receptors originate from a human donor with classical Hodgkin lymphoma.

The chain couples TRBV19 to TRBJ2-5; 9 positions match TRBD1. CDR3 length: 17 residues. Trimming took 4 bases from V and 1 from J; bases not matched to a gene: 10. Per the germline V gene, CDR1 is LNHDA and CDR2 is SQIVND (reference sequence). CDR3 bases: TGTGCCAGTAGTAGAAAAGGACAGGGGAGGCCCCAAGAGACCCAGTACTTC. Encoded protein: CASSRKGQGRPQETQYF.

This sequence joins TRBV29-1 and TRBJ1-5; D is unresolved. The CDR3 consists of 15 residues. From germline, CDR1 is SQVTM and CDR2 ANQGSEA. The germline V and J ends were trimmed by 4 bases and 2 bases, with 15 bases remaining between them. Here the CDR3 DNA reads TGCAGCGTTGCAGAGGGCCTTCTTGGCAATCAGCCCCAGCATTTT. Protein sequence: CSVAEGLLGNQPQHF. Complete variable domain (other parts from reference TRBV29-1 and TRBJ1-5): SAVISQKPSRDICQRGTSLTIQCQVDSQVTMMFWYRQQPGQSLTLIATANQGSEATYESGFVIDKFPISRPNLTFSTLTVSNMSPEDSSIYLCSVAEGLLGNQPQHFGDGTRLSIL.

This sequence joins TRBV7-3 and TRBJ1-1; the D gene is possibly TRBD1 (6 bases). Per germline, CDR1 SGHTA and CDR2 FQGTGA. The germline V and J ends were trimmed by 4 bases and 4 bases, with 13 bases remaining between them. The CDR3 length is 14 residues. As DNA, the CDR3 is TGTGCCAGCAGCTGGGGAAGGGGGAGCACTGAAGCTTTCTTT. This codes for CASSWGRGSTEAFF. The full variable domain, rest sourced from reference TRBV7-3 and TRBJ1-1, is GAGVSQTPSNKVTEKGKYVELRCDPISGHTALYWYRQSLGQGPEFLIYFQGTGAADDSGLPNDRFFAVRPEGSVSTLKIQRTERGDSAVYLCASSWGRGSTEAFFGQGTRLTVV.

CDR3 sequence reads: CASRTLGGSMDTQYF. In DNA, the CDR3 is TGTGCCAGCCGTACCCTGGGCGGGAGTATGGATACGCAGTATTTT. The chain recombines TRBV5-4 with TRBJ2-3, with TRBD2 matching 7 bases. CDR3 length: 15 residues. Germline trimming cut 7 bases from V and 6 bases from J; bases unmatched to any gene: 14. The V gene's germline CDR1 is SGHNT and CDR2 YYREEE (reference sequence).

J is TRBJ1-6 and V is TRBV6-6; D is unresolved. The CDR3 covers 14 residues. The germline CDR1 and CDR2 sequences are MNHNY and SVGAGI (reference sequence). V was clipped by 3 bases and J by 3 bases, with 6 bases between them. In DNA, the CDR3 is TGTGCCAGCAGTTATCTAGACTATAATTCACCCCTCCACTTT. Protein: CASSYLDYNSPLHF.

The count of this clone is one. CDR3 amino acids: CASSPYSDREVETQYF. In DNA, the CDR3 is TGTGCCAGCTCACCATATTCGGACAGGGAGGTGGAGACCCAGTACTTC. The chain combines TRBV18 with TRBJ2-5, with 8 bases matching TRBD1. Germline values: CDR1 KGHSH, CDR2 LQKENI. Trimming removed 2 bases from V and 5 bases from J; junction bases left unmatched: 10. This CDR3 region has 16 residues.